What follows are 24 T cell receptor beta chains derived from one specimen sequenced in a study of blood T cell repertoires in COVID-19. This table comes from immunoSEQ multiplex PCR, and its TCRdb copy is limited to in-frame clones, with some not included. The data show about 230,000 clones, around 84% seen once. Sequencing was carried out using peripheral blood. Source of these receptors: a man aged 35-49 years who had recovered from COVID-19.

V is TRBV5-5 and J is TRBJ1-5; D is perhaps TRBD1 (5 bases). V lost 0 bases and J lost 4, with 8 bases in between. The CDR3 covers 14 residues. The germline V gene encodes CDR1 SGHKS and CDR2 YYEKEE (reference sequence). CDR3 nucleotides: TGTGCCAGCAGCTTGGAGCCAGGGAATCAGCCCCAGCATTTT. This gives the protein CASSLEPGNQPQHF.

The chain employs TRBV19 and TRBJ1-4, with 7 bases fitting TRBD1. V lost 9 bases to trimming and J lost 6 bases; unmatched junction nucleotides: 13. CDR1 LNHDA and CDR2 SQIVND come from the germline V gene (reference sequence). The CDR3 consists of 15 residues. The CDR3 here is CASKPPGQRHEKLFF. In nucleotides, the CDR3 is TGTGCCAGCAAACCCCCGGGACAGCGTCATGAAAAACTGTTTTTT.

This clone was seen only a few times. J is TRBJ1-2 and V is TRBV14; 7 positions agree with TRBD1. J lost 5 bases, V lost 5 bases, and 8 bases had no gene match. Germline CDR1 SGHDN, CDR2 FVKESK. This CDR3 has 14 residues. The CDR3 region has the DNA TGTGCCAGCAGCGCTGGACAGGTTATTTATGGCTACACCTTC. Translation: CASSAGQVIYGYTF.

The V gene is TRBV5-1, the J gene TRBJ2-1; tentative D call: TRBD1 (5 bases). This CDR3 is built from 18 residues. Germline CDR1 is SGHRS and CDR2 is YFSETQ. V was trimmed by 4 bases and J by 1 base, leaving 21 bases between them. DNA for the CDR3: TGCGCCAGCAGCCGCGCATCTAGGGGCCTGGGGTCCTACAATGAGCAGTTCTTC. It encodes CASSRASRGLGSYNEQFF.

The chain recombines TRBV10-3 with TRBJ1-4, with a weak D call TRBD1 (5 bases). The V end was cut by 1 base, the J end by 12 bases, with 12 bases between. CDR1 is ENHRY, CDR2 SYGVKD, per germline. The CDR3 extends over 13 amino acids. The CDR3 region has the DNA TGTGCCATCAGTGAGTTTCGGGGGGAGGAACTGTTTTTT. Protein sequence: CAISEFRGEELFF.

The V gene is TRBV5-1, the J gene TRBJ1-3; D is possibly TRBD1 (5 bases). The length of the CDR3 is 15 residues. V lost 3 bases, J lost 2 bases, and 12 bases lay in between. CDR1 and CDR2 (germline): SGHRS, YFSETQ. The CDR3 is CASSWGGGPGNTIYF. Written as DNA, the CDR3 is TGCGCCAGCAGCTGGGGGGGAGGTCCTGGAAACACCATATATTTT.

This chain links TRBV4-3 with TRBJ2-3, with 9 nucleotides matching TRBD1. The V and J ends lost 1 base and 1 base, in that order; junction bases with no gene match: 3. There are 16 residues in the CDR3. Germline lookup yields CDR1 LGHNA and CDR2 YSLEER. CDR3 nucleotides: TGCGCCAGCAGCCAAGTGGACAGGGGCGGCACAGATACGCAGTATTTT. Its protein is CASSQVDRGGTDTQYF.

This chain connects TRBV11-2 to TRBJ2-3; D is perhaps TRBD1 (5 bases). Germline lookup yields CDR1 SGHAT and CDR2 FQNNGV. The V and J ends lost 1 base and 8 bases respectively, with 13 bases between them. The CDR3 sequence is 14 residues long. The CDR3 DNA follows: TGTGCCAGCAGCTTAGTTACGTGGCAGGGTACGCAGTATTTT. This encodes CASSLVTWQGTQYF.

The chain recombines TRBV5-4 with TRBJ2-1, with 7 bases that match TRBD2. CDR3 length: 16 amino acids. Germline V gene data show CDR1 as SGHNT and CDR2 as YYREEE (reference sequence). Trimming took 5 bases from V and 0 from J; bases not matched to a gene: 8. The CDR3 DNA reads TGTGCCAGCAGTTCGCTTGGGGGGGGCTCCTACAATGAGCAGTTCTTC. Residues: CASSSLGGGSYNEQFF.

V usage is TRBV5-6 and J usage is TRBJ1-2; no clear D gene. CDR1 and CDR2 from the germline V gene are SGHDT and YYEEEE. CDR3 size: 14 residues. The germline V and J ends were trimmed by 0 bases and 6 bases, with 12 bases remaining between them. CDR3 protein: CASSLVGIWHGYTF. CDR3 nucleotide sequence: TGTGCCAGCAGCTTGGTTGGCATCTGGCATGGCTACACCTTC.

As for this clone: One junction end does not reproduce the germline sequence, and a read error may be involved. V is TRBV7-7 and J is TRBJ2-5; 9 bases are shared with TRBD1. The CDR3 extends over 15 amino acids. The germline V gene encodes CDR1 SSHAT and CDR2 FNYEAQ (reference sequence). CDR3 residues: CASSRDRARQETQYF. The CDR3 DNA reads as TGTGCTAGCAGTCGGGACAGGGCCCGCCAAGAGACCCAGTACTTC.

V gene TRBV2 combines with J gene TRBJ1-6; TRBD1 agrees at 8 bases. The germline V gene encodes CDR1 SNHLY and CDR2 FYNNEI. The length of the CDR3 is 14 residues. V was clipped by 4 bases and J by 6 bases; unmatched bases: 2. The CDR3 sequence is CASSVGQGNSPLHF. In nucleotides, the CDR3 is TGTGCCAGCAGTGTCGGACAGGGTAATTCACCCCTCCACTTT.

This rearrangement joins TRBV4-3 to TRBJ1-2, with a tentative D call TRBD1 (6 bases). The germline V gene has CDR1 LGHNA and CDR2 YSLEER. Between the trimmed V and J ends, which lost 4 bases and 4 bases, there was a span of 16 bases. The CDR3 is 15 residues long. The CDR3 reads CASSPGAGAIYGYTF. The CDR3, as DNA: TGCGCCAGCAGCCCTGGGGCAGGGGCCATCTATGGCTACACCTTC.

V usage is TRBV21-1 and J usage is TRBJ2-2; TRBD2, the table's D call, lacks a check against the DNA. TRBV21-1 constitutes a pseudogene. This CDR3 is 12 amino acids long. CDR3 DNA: TGTGCCAGCATATTCGGTACCGGGGAGCTGTTTTTT. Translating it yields CASIFGTGELFF.

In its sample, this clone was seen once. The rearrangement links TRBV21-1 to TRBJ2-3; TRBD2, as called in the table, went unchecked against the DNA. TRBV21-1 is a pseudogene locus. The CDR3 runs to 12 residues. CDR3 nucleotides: TGCGCGGGCGGGGGTTCCACAGATACGCAGTATTTT. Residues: CAGGGSTDTQYF.

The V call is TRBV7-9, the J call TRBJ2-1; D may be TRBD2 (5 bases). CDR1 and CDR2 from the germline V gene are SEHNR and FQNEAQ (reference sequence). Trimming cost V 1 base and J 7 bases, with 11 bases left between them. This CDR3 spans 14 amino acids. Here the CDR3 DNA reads TGTGCCAGCAGCTTAGATCCGGGGAAGAATGAGCAGTTCTTC. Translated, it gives CASSLDPGKNEQFF.

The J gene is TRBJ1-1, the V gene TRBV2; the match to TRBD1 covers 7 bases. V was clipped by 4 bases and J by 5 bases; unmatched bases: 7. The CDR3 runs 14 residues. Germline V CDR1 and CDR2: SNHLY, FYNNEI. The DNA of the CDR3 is TGTGCCAGCAGTGCCCGACAGGGTGGGACTGAAGCTTTCTTT. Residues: CASSARQGGTEAFF. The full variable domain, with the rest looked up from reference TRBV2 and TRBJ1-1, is EPEVTQTPSHQVTQMGQEVILRCVPISNHLYFYWYRQILGQKVEFLVSFYNNEISEKSEIFDDQFSVERPDGSNFTLKIRSTKLEDSAMYFCASSARQGGTEAFFGQGTRLTVV.

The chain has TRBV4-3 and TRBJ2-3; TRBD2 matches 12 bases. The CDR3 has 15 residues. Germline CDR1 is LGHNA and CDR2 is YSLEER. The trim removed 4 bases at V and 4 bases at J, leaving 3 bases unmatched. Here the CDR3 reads CASSRRLAGADTQYF. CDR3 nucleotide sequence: TGCGCCAGCAGCCGGAGACTAGCGGGAGCAGATACGCAGTATTTT.

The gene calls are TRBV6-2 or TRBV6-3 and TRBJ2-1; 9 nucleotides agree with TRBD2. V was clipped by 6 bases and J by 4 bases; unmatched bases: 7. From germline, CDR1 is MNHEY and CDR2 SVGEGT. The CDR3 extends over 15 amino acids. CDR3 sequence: CASSFLAGLYNEQFF. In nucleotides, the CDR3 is TGTGCCAGCAGCTTTCTAGCGGGACTATACAATGAGCAGTTCTTC.

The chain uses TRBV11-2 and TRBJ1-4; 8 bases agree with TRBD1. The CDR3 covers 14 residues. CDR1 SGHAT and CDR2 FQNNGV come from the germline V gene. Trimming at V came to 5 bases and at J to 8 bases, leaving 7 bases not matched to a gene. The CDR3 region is CASSPDRDREKLFF. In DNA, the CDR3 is TGTGCCAGCAGCCCGGACAGGGATCGAGAAAAACTGTTTTTT.

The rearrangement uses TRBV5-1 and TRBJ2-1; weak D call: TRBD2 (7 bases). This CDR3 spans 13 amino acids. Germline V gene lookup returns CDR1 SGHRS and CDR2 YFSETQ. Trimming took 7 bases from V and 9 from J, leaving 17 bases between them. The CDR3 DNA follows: TGCGCCAGCCACCGGGGGGCGTCTCGTGAGCAGTTCTTC. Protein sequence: CASHRGASREQFF.

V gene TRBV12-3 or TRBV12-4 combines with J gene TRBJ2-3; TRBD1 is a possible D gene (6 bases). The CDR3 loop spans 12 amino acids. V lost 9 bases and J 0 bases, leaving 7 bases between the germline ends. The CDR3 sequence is CASGQSTDTQYF. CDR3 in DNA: TGTGCCAGTGGACAGAGCACAGATACGCAGTATTTT.

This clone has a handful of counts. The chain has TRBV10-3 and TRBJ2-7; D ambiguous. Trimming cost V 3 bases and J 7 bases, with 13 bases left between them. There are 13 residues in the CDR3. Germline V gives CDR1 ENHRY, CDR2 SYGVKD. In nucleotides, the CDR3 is TGTGCCATCAGTGAAGCAAGTATTGAAGAGCAGTACTTC. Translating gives CAISEASIEEQYF.

CDR3 loop: CASGPRDRGTDTQYF. CDR3 coding DNA: TGTGCCAGCGGACCCCGGGACAGGGGCACAGATACGCAGTATTTT. V usage is TRBV6-5 and J usage is TRBJ2-3; 9 positions agree with TRBD1. The ends lost 8 bases at V and 1 base at J; junction bases unmatched: 7. This CDR3 comprises 15 residues. Germline V CDR1 and CDR2: MNHEY, SVGAGI.